The rows below give T cell receptor beta chains drawn from one sample of a study of T cells in Graves' hyperthyroidism and ophthalmopathy. One entry per CDR3 protein results from TCRdb running MiXCR on the multiplex PCR reads. The sample lists some 550,000 distinct CDR3 sequences; around 20% were seen once. Sequencing used blood. These receptors all come from a man younger than 30 with Graves' hyperthyroidism. CDR3s include the opening cysteine and the closing phenylalanine or tryptophan. The D gene is left open where the match is weak. Part of the rows lack a size; the others show once, few, many or a class for expanded clones.

clone_size	d_call	v_call	j_call	cdr3_aa	cdr3_nt
few	.	TRBV19	TRBJ1-5	CVNVPRWHF	TGTGTAAATGTTCCCCGATGGCATTTT
.	.	TRBV6-1	TRBJ1-6	CASSPRQYNSPLHF	TGTGCCAGCAGCCCCCGACAGTATAATTCACCCCTCCACTTT
.	TRBD2	TRBV28	TRBJ2-7	CASSFPGGYNEQYF	TGTGCCAGCAGTTTTCCGGGAGGGTACAACGAGCAGTACTTC
few	.	TRBV20-1	TRBJ1-5	CSASTRPFDQPQHF	TGCAGTGCTTCGACAAGGCCTTTTGATCAGCCCCAGCATTTT
many	TRBD1	TRBV12-3/TRBV12-4	TRBJ1-1	CASSSGQMNTEAFF	TGTGCCAGCAGTTCGGGACAGATGAACACTGAAGCTTTCTTT
.	.	TRBV5-1	TRBJ2-7	CASSRGVRTPEYEQYF	TGCGCCAGCAGCCGCGGAGTAAGGACCCCAGAATACGAGCAGTACTTC
many	.	TRBV6-2/TRBV6-3	TRBJ1-5	CASSYHRGNQPQHF	TGTGCCAGCAGTTACCATAGAGGCAATCAGCCCCAGCATTTT
.	TRBD1	TRBV15	TRBJ2-7	CATSRGISTGEIEQYF	TGTGCCACCAGCAGAGGAATTTCGACAGGGGAGATCGAGCAGTACTTC
many	.	TRBV6-1	TRBJ1-2	CASSELFSYGYTF	TGTGCCAGCAGTGAACTCTTCAGCTATGGCTACACCTTC
many	TRBD1	TRBV5-1	TRBJ2-7	CASSSPGTGVDEQYF	TGCGCCAGCAGCTCACCGGGGACAGGGGTCGACGAGCAGTACTTC
many	TRBD1	TRBV6-6	TRBJ1-2	CASRPGQGDYGYTF	TGTGCCAGCAGACCGGGACAGGGCGACTATGGCTACACCTTC
many	TRBD1	TRBV6-5	TRBJ1-1	CASSRQGRNTEAFF	TGTGCCAGCAGTAGACAGGGGCGTAACACTGAAGCTTTCTTT
once	.	TRBV11-2	TRBJ1-1	CASSSPWGGANTEAFF	TGTGCCAGCAGCTCGCCCTGGGGGGGAGCCAACACTGAAGCTTTCTTT
many	.	TRBV4-1	TRBJ2-2	CASGRVNTGELFF	TGCGCCAGCGGCAGGGTAAACACCGGGGAGCTGTTTTTT
many	.	TRBV20-1	TRBJ1-5	CSAREDSDQPQHF	TGCAGTGCTAGGGAGGACAGCGATCAGCCCCAGCATTTT
many	TRBD2	TRBV12-3/TRBV12-4	TRBJ2-4	CASSFGGRNIQYF	TGTGCCAGCAGTTTCGGGGGGAGGAACATTCAGTACTTC
many	TRBD2	TRBV13	TRBJ2-7	CASSFFASGAPVEQYF	TGTGCCAGCAGCTTCTTCGCTAGCGGGGCGCCGGTAGAGCAGTACTTC
.	.	TRBV12-3/TRBV12-4	TRBJ2-5	CASSRQNQETQYF	TGTGCCAGCAGTCGACAGAACCAAGAGACCCAGTACTTC
.	TRBD1	TRBV6-1	TRBJ2-7	CASSDRDSMYEQYF	TGTGCCAGCAGTGACCGGGACAGTATGTACGAGCAGTACTTC
many	.	TRBV24-1	TRBJ1-1	CATSDVGGGAFF	TGTGCCACCAGTGATGTTGGAGGGGGAGCTTTCTTT
many	.	TRBV4-1	TRBJ2-7	CASSQTPGPRYEQYF	TGCGCCAGCAGCCAAACACCGGGACCCCGCTACGAGCAGTACTTC
.	.	TRBV29-1	TRBJ2-2	CSVGPITGELFF	TGCAGCGTTGGGCCGATCACCGGGGAGCTGTTTTTT
few	.	TRBV6-2/TRBV6-3	TRBJ2-2	CASRPDSAGELFF	TGTGCCAGCAGACCGGACAGCGCCGGGGAGCTGTTTTTT
.	TRBD2	TRBV7-9	TRBJ2-7	CASSLVERDYEQYF	TGTGCCAGCAGCTTAGTGGAGCGGGACTACGAGCAGTACTTC
many	.	TRBV2	TRBJ1-1	CASREQGSRMNTEACF	TGTGCCAGCAGGGAACAGGGATCTCGGATGAACACTGAAGCTTGCTTT
many	TRBD1	TRBV6-2/TRBV6-3	TRBJ2-7	CASSSRLRTGRIVYEQYF	TGTGCCAGCAGTTCTCGGCTCAGGACAGGGCGAATTGTCTACGAGCAGTACTTC
many	TRBD2	TRBV4-1	TRBJ2-5	CASSQSPQAGGETQYF	TGCGCCAGCAGCCAAAGCCCCCAGGCGGGGGGAGAGACCCAGTACTTC